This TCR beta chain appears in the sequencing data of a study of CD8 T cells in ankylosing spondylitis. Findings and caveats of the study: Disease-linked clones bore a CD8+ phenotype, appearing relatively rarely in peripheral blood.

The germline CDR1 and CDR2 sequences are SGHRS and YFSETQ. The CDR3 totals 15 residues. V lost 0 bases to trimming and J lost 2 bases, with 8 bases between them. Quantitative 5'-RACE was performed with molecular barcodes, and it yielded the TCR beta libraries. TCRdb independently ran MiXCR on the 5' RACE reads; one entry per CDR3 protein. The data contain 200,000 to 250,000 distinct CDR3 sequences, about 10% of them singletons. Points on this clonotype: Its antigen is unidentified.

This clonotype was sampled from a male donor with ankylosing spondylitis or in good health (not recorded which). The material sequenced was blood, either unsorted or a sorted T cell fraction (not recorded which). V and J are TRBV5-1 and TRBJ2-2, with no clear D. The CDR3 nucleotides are TGCGCCAGCAGCTTGGCTCTTTCTAACACCGGGGAGCTGTTTTTT. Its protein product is CASSLALSNTGELFF. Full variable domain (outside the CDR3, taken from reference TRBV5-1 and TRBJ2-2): KAGVTQTPRYLIKTRGQQVTLSCSPISGHRSVSWYQQTPGQGLQFLFEYFSETQRNKGNFPGRFSGRQFSNSRSEMNVSTLELGDSALYLCASSLALSNTGELFFGEGSRLTVL.